The clone carrying this T cell receptor (beta chain) was detected only once. The data stem from a study of blood T cell repertoires in COVID-19. About the research overall: Sources were T cells, B-cell-depleted T cells, or PBMCs; the material itself was cDNA or gDNA.

Those who participated ranged in age from roughly 18 to 89 years and resided in approximately 26 US areas. How the authors handled the data: Reference gene primer amplification gave estimated nucleated cell counts. TCRdb's table, derived via immunoSEQ multiplex PCR, lists solely in-frame clones and lacks some. Clone size and the V and J calls come from that table; the DNA yielded D and trimming. Of around 300,000 clones listed, 90% are singletons. The sample consisted of PBMCs or T cells enriched from blood (not recorded which). The TCR was taken from a woman younger than 30 with acute COVID-19.

The CDR3 loop is CASSHLLDSGNTIYF. In nucleotides, the CDR3 is TGTGCCAGCAGCCATCTCCTAGACTCTGGAAACACCATATATTTT. This chain links TRBV4-2 with TRBJ1-3; D uncertain. Per the germline V gene, CDR1 is LGHNA and CDR2 is YNFKEQ. CDR3 length equals 15 residues. The germline V and J ends were trimmed by 3 bases and 0 bases, with 9 bases remaining between them.